Following are 6 T cell receptor beta chains from one sample sequenced in a study of beta chain features in type 1 diabetes. General study points: All four CD4+ subsets of Type 1 diabetes patients contained TCRB CDR3s that were moderately but significantly shorter.

The investigators reverse transcribed all of the isolated RNA, so they sequenced expressed TCRB transcripts. Libraries were prepared by immunoSEQ multiplex PCR; TCRdb keeps only in-frame clonotypes and omits some of them. The sample holds over 120,000 clones, 13% seen once. Which antigens these TCRs recognize remains unknown. Sequenced: central memory CD4+ T cells from blood. These receptors came from a man between 18 and 29 years old with type 1 diabetes.

This clone was picked up a small number of times. This sequence joins TRBV5-1 and TRBJ2-7; tentatively, D is TRBD1 or TRBD2 (5 bases each). Germline CDR1 and CDR2: SGHRS and YFSETQ. The ends were cut back, 0 bases at V and 4 bases at J, with 14 bases in the middle. There are 15 residues in the CDR3. CDR3 region: CASSLARGTGYEQYF. The CDR3 nucleotides read TGCGCCAGCAGCTTGGCTCGGGGCACGGGTTACGAGCAGTACTTC.

This clone was picked up many times. The V call is TRBV18, the J call TRBJ2-5; 7 nucleotides line up with TRBD2. The ends lost 8 bases at V and 2 bases at J; junction bases unmatched: 8. The CDR3 extends over 14 amino acids. Germline V lookup: CDR1 KGHSH, CDR2 LQKENI. CDR3 coding DNA: TGTGCCAGCCAACGACTAGCCTCACAAGAGACCCAGTACTTC. This encodes CASQRLASQETQYF.

This clone was seen ten or more times. This chain uses TRBV28 with TRBJ1-1; 7 nucleotides match TRBD1. With V trimmed by 4 bases and J by 3 bases, 5 bases remained unmatched. The CDR3 is made up of 14 amino acids. The V gene's germline CDR1 is MDHEN and CDR2 SYDVKM. CDR3 DNA sequence: TGTGCCAGCAGTTCGCCAGGGGGATACACTGAAGCTTTCTTT. This encodes CASSSPGGYTEAFF.

CDR3 sequence reads: CAWKSREDNSPLHF. The CDR3 coding sequence is TGTGCCTGGAAGAGCCGGGAAGATAATTCACCCCTCCACTTT. This chain joins TRBV30 and TRBJ1-6; D gene unclear. V was trimmed by 4 bases and J by 5 bases, leaving 12 bases between them. Germline CDR1 reads GTSNPN; CDR2 reads SVGIG (reference sequence). The CDR3 totals 14 residues.

This clone was picked up a small number of times. The chain recombines TRBV4-2 with TRBJ2-5; TRBD1 agrees at 7 bases. The assigned J gene may be wrong: the sequence end matches TRBJ2-7 better. Per germline, CDR1 LGHNA and CDR2 YNFKEQ. The CDR3 has 18 residues. The CDR3 here is CASSQESSGTATSYEQYF. In nucleotides, the CDR3 is TGTGCCAGCAGCCAAGAGTCATCCGGGACAGCAACCTCCTACGAGCAGTACTTC.

This chain joins TRBV9 and TRBJ2-4, with a tentative D call TRBD2 (5 bases). V dropped 0 bases and J dropped 9 bases, with 16 bases sitting between them. Germline V gene lookup returns CDR1 SGDLS and CDR2 YYNGEE. The CDR3 has 15 residues. In DNA, the CDR3 is TGTGCCAGCAGCGTAGTTGGGGAATCGGCGGGCATTCAGTACTTC. Translating it yields CASSVVGESAGIQYF.